The T cell receptor beta chain described here comes from a study of blood T cell repertoires in COVID-19. Study overall: Sites across the United States, Italy and Spain contributed samples from acute and convalescent COVID-19.

Repertoires were generated with immunoSEQ multiplex PCR, while TCRdb's copy carries only in-frame clones and drops some. This repertoire shows hundreds of thousands of clones, about 85% found once; its top ten account for roughly 3%. Trimming pared 3 bases from V and 3 bases from J, leaving 15 bases between. This CDR3 comprises 16 residues. The germline V gene encodes CDR1 MDHEN and CDR2 SYDVKM. The chain uses TRBV28 and TRBJ1-5; the D gene is possibly TRBD1 (6 bases). The source material was peripheral blood. The receptor comes from a man between 18 and 29 years old with active or convalescent COVID-19. As DNA, the CDR3 is TGTGCCAGCAGTTTCAGGGGCCTTCTTCCCAATCAGCCCCAGCATTTT. Amino acid sequence: CASSFRGLLPNQPQHF.